The 30 T cell receptor beta chains given below trace back to one sample, sequenced in a study of T cell changes during pregnancy in multiple sclerosis. The protocol was immunoSEQ multiplex PCR, while the TCRdb copy is restricted to in-frame clones and leaves out a portion. The data hold tens of thousands of clones, with about 88% observed a single time. The sequences come from peripheral blood, collected in the first trimester of pregnancy. The receptors stem from a female donor in good health, enrolled as a control in a pregnancy study.

J is TRBJ2-5 and V is TRBV7-8; TRBD2 agrees at 14 bases. Germline trimming cut 6 bases from V and 4 bases from J; bases unmatched to any gene: 7. The CDR3 has 16 amino acids. Germline V gene lookup returns CDR1 SGHVS and CDR2 FQNEAQ. Here the CDR3 DNA reads TGTGCCAGCAGTACCCGACTAGCGGGGGGGCGAGAGACCCAGTACTTC. This encodes CASSTRLAGGRETQYF.

J is TRBJ1-3 and V is TRBV11-3; D is possibly TRBD1 (5 bases). V lost 6 bases to trimming and J lost 1 base, with 16 bases between them. Germline V lookup: CDR1 SGHNT, CDR2 YENEEA. CDR3 length: 16 amino acids. CDR3 amino acids: CASRAGGIASGNTIYF. CDR3 nucleotide sequence: TGTGCCAGCAGGGCCGGGGGGATAGCGTCTGGAAACACCATATATTTT. Supplemented by reference TRBV11-3 and TRBJ1-3, the full variable domain reads EAGVVQSPRYKIIEKKQPVAFWCNPISGHNTLYWYLQNLGQGPELLIRYENEEAVDDSQLPKDRFSAERLKGVDSTLKIQPAELGDSAVYLCASRAGGIASGNTIYFGEGSWLTVV.

The chain has TRBV5-5 and TRBJ1-1, with D unclear. Per the germline V gene, CDR1 is SGHKS and CDR2 is YYEKEE (reference sequence). The CDR3 consists of 15 residues. The V end was cut by 4 bases, the J end by 5 bases, with 18 bases between. The DNA of the CDR3 is TGTGCCAGCAGCCCAATGCCCGGGGTAGGGACTGAAGCTTTCTTT. It encodes CASSPMPGVGTEAFF.

This chain joins TRBV5-4 and TRBJ2-5, with D maybe TRBD1 (6 bases). Between the trimmed V and J ends, which lost 3 bases and 5 bases, there was a span of 14 bases. The CDR3 has 14 residues. CDR1 and CDR2 (germline): SGHNT, YYREEE (reference sequence). In nucleotides, the CDR3 is TGTGCCAGCAGCTCGGACAGCCAGGGGGAGACCCAGTACTTC. Protein: CASSSDSQGETQYF.

This clone was observed once. V and J are TRBV14 and TRBJ2-5, with 9 positions matching TRBD2. Germline V gene lookup returns CDR1 SGHDN and CDR2 FVKESK. J was trimmed by 5 bases and V by 7 bases; bases with no gene match: 11. The CDR3 extends over 15 amino acids. CDR3 sequence: CASNSLSGSMETQYF. CDR3 DNA: TGTGCCAGCAACTCTCTTAGCGGGAGTATGGAGACCCAGTACTTC.

V usage is TRBV7-8 and J usage is TRBJ1-1, with no clear D. The germline V and J ends were trimmed by 4 bases and 1 base, with 7 bases remaining between them. This CDR3 is 13 amino acids long. Germline CDR1 and CDR2: SGHVS and FQNEAQ. CDR3 sequence: CASSSEGNTEAFF. The CDR3 nucleotides are TGTGCCAGCAGCTCGGAGGGGAACACTGAAGCTTTCTTT.

The rearrangement links TRBV7-8 to TRBJ1-1; maybe TRBD1 (5 bases). V gave up 0 bases and J gave up 10 bases, with 9 bases separating them. The V gene's germline CDR1 is SGHVS and CDR2 FQNEAQ. The CDR3 sequence is 12 residues long. CDR3 nucleotide sequence: TGTGCCAGCAGCTTAGCATCGGGGGGAGCTTTCTTT. As protein: CASSLASGGAFF.

The chain combines TRBV4-1 with TRBJ2-7, with TRBD1 identical over 9 bases. The V and J ends lost 4 bases and 0 bases, in that order; junction bases with no gene match: 7. Germline-derived CDR1 and CDR2 are MGHRA and YSYEKL. This CDR3 is 16 amino acids long. CDR3 protein: CASSRTGQGSSYEQYF. The CDR3 DNA reads as TGCGCCAGCAGCCGGACGGGACAGGGAAGCTCCTACGAGCAGTACTTC.

The chain recombines TRBV7-3 with TRBJ1-2, with 8 bases fitting TRBD1. With 0 bases clipped from V and 8 bases from J, the junction kept 14 bases outside the gene matches. CDR3 length: 17 amino acids. Per the germline V gene, CDR1 is SGHTA and CDR2 is FQGTGA. The CDR3 nucleotides read TGTGCCAGCAGCTTAACCCCCGCCGGCGGACAGGGTGGAGGCTACACCTTC. It specifies CASSLTPAGGQGGGYTF.

V and J are TRBV11-3 and TRBJ2-1, with 9 bases identical to TRBD2. Germline V gives CDR1 SGHNT, CDR2 YENEEA. CDR3 length: 16 residues. The ends lost 0 bases at V and 4 bases at J; junction bases unmatched: 4. CDR3 DNA sequence: TGTGCCAGCAGCTTAGACGCTAGCGGGATGTACAATGAGCAGTTCTTC. Amino acid sequence: CASSLDASGMYNEQFF. The full variable domain, completed using reference TRBV11-3 and TRBJ2-1, is EAGVVQSPRYKIIEKKQPVAFWCNPISGHNTLYWYLQNLGQGPELLIRYENEEAVDDSQLPKDRFSAERLKGVDSTLKIQPAELGDSAVYLCASSLDASGMYNEQFFGPGTRLTVL.

The chain couples TRBV7-3 to TRBJ2-3; 11 bases fit TRBD2. Germline assignment: CDR1 SGHTA and CDR2 FQGTGA. The CDR3 spans 16 residues. V shed 4 bases and J 0 bases; nucleotides not matched to a gene: 3. This chain's CDR3 is CASSSGTSGSTDTQYF. The CDR3 DNA reads TGTGCCAGCAGCTCAGGGACTAGCGGTAGCACAGATACGCAGTATTTT.

The V gene is TRBV25-1, the J gene TRBJ1-4, with TRBD1 identical over 12 bases. This CDR3 is 18 amino acids long. V gave up 6 bases and J gave up 5 bases; unmatched junction bases: 13. Germline CDR1 MGHDK, CDR2 SYGVNS. CDR3 bases: TGTGCCAGCAGGGCCGGGACAGGGGGCCTGGGATTAAATGAAAAACTGTTTTTT. This encodes CASRAGTGGLGLNEKLFF.

Points on this clone: The junction shows a germline mismatch at one end, possibly a read error. The CDR3 nucleotides are TGCAGCGTTGAAGAATATCAACTCTTC. This sequence encodes CSVEEYQLF. The gene calls are TRBV29-1 and TRBJ1-2; D call uncertain. CDR1 is SQVTM, CDR2 ANQGSEA, per germline. The CDR3 consists of 9 residues.

The chain links TRBV5-1 to TRBJ1-5; D is perhaps TRBD1 (6 bases). The CDR3 extends over 15 amino acids. V gave up 4 bases and J gave up 1 base, with 12 bases separating them. Germline lookup yields CDR1 SGHRS and CDR2 YFSETQ. CDR3 nucleotides: TGCGCCAGCAGCCAGGGGCCTGAGAGCAATCAGCCCCAGCATTTT. This encodes CASSQGPESNQPQHF.

The rearrangement uses TRBV7-9 and TRBJ1-1; 7 nucleotides agree with TRBD1. V dropped 5 bases and J dropped 1; count of bases not matched to a gene: 10. The V gene's germline CDR1 is SEHNR and CDR2 FQNEAQ (reference sequence). This CDR3 is built from 16 residues. The CDR3 protein is CASSAKGAAGNTEAFF. The CDR3 DNA is TGTGCCAGCAGCGCTAAGGGGGCGGCGGGGAACACTGAAGCTTTCTTT.

This chain joins TRBV6-6 and TRBJ1-4, with D tentatively TRBD1 (6 bases). The V gene lost 5 bases and the J gene lost 7 bases, with 17 bases spanning the gap. The CDR3 runs 15 residues. The germline gives CDR1 MNHNY, CDR2 SVGAGI (reference sequence). CDR3 residues: CASSLLQGLGEKLFF. DNA of the CDR3: TGTGCCAGCAGTCTCCTGCAGGGGTTGGGTGAAAAACTGTTTTTT.

The V call is TRBV7-2, the J call TRBJ1-5; a possible D gene is TRBD1 (5 bases). V lost 1 base to trimming and J lost 6 bases, with 13 bases between them. The length of the CDR3 is 15 residues. Germline loops: CDR1 SGHTA, CDR2 FQGNSA. The DNA of the CDR3 is TGTGCCAGCAGCTTAGTCATCCGGGGGGGTCAGCCCCAGCATTTT. Translation gives CASSLVIRGGQPQHF.

Judged by abundance, this clone is medium-sized. DNA of the CDR3: TGTGCCAGCGGGACAGGAGGGACTGGGGCCAACGTCCTGACTTTC. It encodes CASGTGGTGANVLTF. J is TRBJ2-6 and V is TRBV19, with 8 bases that match TRBD1. This CDR3 comprises 15 residues. The J segment lost 2 bases and the V segment lost 9 bases, leaving 6 bases of the junction unmatched. The germline V gene has CDR1 LNHDA and CDR2 SQIVND (reference sequence).

The chain joins TRBV4-3 to TRBJ2-3, with 10 bases lining up with TRBD2. CDR1 is LGHNA, CDR2 YSLEER, per germline. V gave up 1 base and J gave up 0 bases; unmatched junction bases: 1. This CDR3 is 16 amino acids long. In nucleotides, the CDR3 is TGCGCCAGCAGCCAAGCGACTAGCGGGAGCACAGATACGCAGTATTTT. Amino acid sequence: CASSQATSGSTDTQYF.

The V call is TRBV5-1, the J call TRBJ1-2; 8 nucleotides match TRBD1. Germline V CDR1 and CDR2: SGHRS, YFSETQ. Trimming cost V 3 bases and J 5 bases; bases outside gene matches: 6. The CDR3 is 14 residues long. The CDR3 loop is CASSSGTGTYGYTF. The CDR3 nucleotides read TGCGCCAGCAGCTCCGGGACAGGCACTTATGGCTACACCTTC.

The chain is built from TRBV5-4 and TRBJ2-3, with 8 bases that match TRBD2. Looked up from germline, CDR1 is SGHNT and CDR2 is YYREEE (reference sequence). The V gene end was trimmed by 4 bases and the J gene end by 6 bases; junction bases not matched to a gene: 10. This CDR3 contains 15 residues. The CDR3 reads CASSPTPSGRDTQYF. In DNA form, the CDR3 reads TGTGCCAGCAGCCCCACCCCTAGCGGGCGGGATACGCAGTATTTT.

The J gene is TRBJ1-2, the V gene TRBV7-6; D is possibly TRBD1 (6 bases). This CDR3 comprises 15 residues. Germline values: CDR1 SGHVS, CDR2 FNYEAQ. Between the trimmed V and J ends, which lost 6 bases and 8 bases, there was a span of 22 bases. The CDR3 coding sequence is TGTGCCAGCAGTCCCTCAGCACAGGGATCTGGAGGCTACACCTTC. This sequence encodes CASSPSAQGSGGYTF.

This clone was counted only a few times. The chain uses TRBV10-3 and TRBJ1-1, with D possibly being TRBD1 (5 bases). Germline assignment: CDR1 ENHRY and CDR2 SYGVKD. The CDR3 totals 13 residues. Trimming took 7 bases from V and 1 from J, leaving 10 bases between them. CDR3 region: CAIKGSANTEAFF. CDR3 bases: TGTGCCATCAAGGGGTCAGCGAACACTGAAGCTTTCTTT.

The genes are TRBV2 and TRBJ1-5, with a tentative D call TRBD1 (6 bases). The germline CDR1 and CDR2 sequences are SNHLY and FYNNEI. V lost 4 bases and J lost 6, with 19 bases in between. The CDR3 is made up of 16 amino acids. The CDR3 DNA reads TGTGCCAGCAGTGTGGATATACATATGGACAGTCAGCCCCAGCATTTT. This translates into CASSVDIHMDSQPQHF.

The rearrangement uses TRBV4-1 and TRBJ1-3; possibly TRBD1 for D (6 bases). This CDR3 is 15 amino acids long. Germline CDR1 reads MGHRA; CDR2 reads YSYEKL. The V end was cut by 1 base, the J end by 4 bases, with 11 bases between. For the CDR3, the DNA is TGCGCCAGCAGCCAAGTAGCAGGGGTAGGAAACACCATATATTTT. Encoded protein: CASSQVAGVGNTIYF.

This clone showed up just once. V gene TRBV5-1 combines with J gene TRBJ2-7, with a weak D call TRBD2 (6 bases). Trimming stripped 4 bases from V and 2 bases from J, with 13 bases between. CDR1 is SGHRS, CDR2 YFSETQ, per germline. This CDR3 has 14 residues. This CDR3 is CASSPGTSTYEQYF. The CDR3 DNA sequence: TGCGCCAGCAGCCCAGGGACTTCGACCTACGAGCAGTACTTC.

The table lists this clone with a count of one. CDR3 in amino acids: CASSLLGTSGLYNEQFF. The CDR3 coding sequence is TGTGCCAGCAGTCTCCTCGGGACTAGCGGGCTATACAATGAGCAGTTCTTC. The chain employs TRBV7-6 and TRBJ2-1, with TRBD2 identical over 12 bases. This CDR3 is 17 amino acids long. The ends lost 6 bases at V and 4 bases at J; junction bases unmatched: 10. Germline V gene sequence: CDR1 SGHVS, CDR2 FNYEAQ.

The rearrangement uses TRBV7-3 and TRBJ2-7, with 9 bases matching TRBD1. The CDR3 is 13 amino acids. V dropped 4 bases and J dropped 5; count of bases not matched to a gene: 3. From germline, CDR1 is SGHTA and CDR2 FQGTGA. The CDR3, as DNA: TGTGCCAGCAGCTGGGACAGGGACAACGAGCAGTACTTC. It codes for CASSWDRDNEQYF.

The J gene is TRBJ2-1, the V gene TRBV19; TRBD2 matches at 8 bases. The CDR3 length is 16 residues. Germline CDR1 and CDR2: LNHDA and SQIVND (reference sequence). The junction had 13 bases not matched to a gene; V was cut back by 3 bases and J by 9 bases. CDR3 bases: TGTGCCAGTAGTATCATAGGCGCGGGGGGCCTTGGTGAGCAGTTCTTC. Translated: CASSIIGAGGLGEQFF.

This clone was picked up one time. The chain carries TRBV18 and TRBJ1-4; TRBD1 is a possible D gene (6 bases). This CDR3 has 16 residues. Germline assignment: CDR1 KGHSH and CDR2 LQKENI. Trimming stripped 3 bases from V and 0 bases from J, with 11 bases between. In nucleotides, the CDR3 is TGTGCCAGCTCACCTAATACAGGGACAACTAATGAAAAACTGTTTTTT. Protein: CASSPNTGTTNEKLFF.